The 23 T cell receptor beta chains below all came from one sample that was sequenced in a study of tumor and adjacent non-tumor tissue in lung cancer. The template was RNA from unsorted bulk tissue. A modified ARM-PCR protocol with three rounds of nested PCR amplified TCRbeta. TCRdb re-called the multiplex PCR reads through MiXCR, storing one row per CDR3 protein. Among approximately 130,000 distinct CDR3 sequences listed, roughly 64% were seen once. Sequences were obtained from lung tumor tissue. The receptors derive from a young man with non-small cell lung cancer.

A note on this clonotype: It may be a read error: a sequence one base away is much more abundant. The chain joins TRBV29-1 to TRBJ2-5; 10 bases align to TRBD2. J lost 1 base, V lost 8 bases, and 7 bases had no gene match. Germline values: CDR1 SQVTM, CDR2 ANQGSEA. The CDR3 is 14 residues long. As DNA, the CDR3 is TGCAGCATTCCTAGCGGGAGCTCCCAAGAGACCCAGTACTTC. It encodes CSIPSGSSQETQYF.

The chain couples TRBV11-2 to TRBJ1-6; 10 nucleotides agree with TRBD1. Germline trimming cut 8 bases from V and 7 bases from J; bases unmatched to any gene: 8. This CDR3 is built from 15 residues. Looked up from germline, CDR1 is SGHAT and CDR2 is FQNNGV. Written as DNA, the CDR3 is TGTGCCAGCCGTTGGGGGACAGGGGCGAATTCACCCCTCCACTTT. Its protein product is CASRWGTGANSPLHF.

Concerning this clonotype itself: The junction does not match germline at one end; this may be a read error. The chain couples TRBV11-2 to TRBJ2-1; 7 bases line up with TRBD2. The CDR3 is made up of 15 amino acids. Germline V gene data show CDR1 as SGHAT and CDR2 as FQNNGV. The CDR3 DNA reads TGTGCCAGCAGTTTTATTGCGGGAGTGAATAATGTGCAGTTCTTC. This gives the protein CASSFIAGVNNVQFF.

At least ten counts were recorded for this clonotype. This rearrangement joins TRBV6-2 or TRBV6-3 to TRBJ2-7, with TRBD2 matching 9 bases. V lost 8 bases and J lost 6; bases outside the gene matches: 8. The CDR3 spans 13 residues. From germline, CDR1 is MNHEY and CDR2 SVGEGT. The CDR3 region has the DNA TGTGCCAGCTCGCCTAGCGGGACCAGCGAGCAGTACTTC. This codes for CASSPSGTSEQYF.

For this clonotype: The junction departs from the called germline gene at one end, perhaps through a read error. The J gene is TRBJ2-5, the V gene TRBV11-3, with D perhaps matching TRBD1 (7 bases). Germline lookup yields CDR1 SGHNT and CDR2 YENEEA. The CDR3 runs to 15 residues. The CDR3 protein is CARSLEAGGQETQYF. The CDR3 DNA follows: TGTGCCAGAAGCTTAGAAGCAGGGGGGCAAGAGACCCAGTACTTC.

The V gene is TRBV11-2, the J gene TRBJ2-7; a weak D match, TRBD1 (5 bases). The germline V gene encodes CDR1 SGHAT and CDR2 FQNNGV. The CDR3 has 16 residues. V was clipped by 4 bases and J by 2 bases, with 18 bases between them. The DNA of the CDR3 is TGTGCCAGCAGCTCAGCGACAGCCCTCCGTACCTACGAGCAGTACTTC. It translates to CASSSATALRTYEQYF.

The chain is built from TRBV20-1 and TRBJ2-7; D is unclear. The CDR3 runs 14 residues. V was cut by 0 bases and J by 3 bases, with 12 bases left in between. CDR1 and CDR2 from the germline V gene are DFQATT and SNEGSKA (reference sequence). The CDR3 sequence: CSARDRQFHYEQYF. The CDR3 DNA is TGCAGTGCTAGAGATAGGCAGTTTCACTACGAGCAGTACTTC.

The J gene is TRBJ2-2, the V gene TRBV19; D uncertain. V shed 8 bases and J shed 2 bases, with 9 bases lying between them. There are 13 residues in the CDR3. The V gene's germline CDR1 is LNHDA and CDR2 SQIVND (reference sequence). In DNA form, the CDR3 reads TGTGCCAGTCCTAGGTGTAACACCGGGGAGCTGTTTTTT. As protein: CASPRCNTGELFF. Supplemented by reference TRBV19 and TRBJ2-2, the full variable domain reads DGGITQSPKYLFRKEGQNVTLSCEQNLNHDAMYWYRQDPGQGLRLIYYSQIVNDFQKGDIAEGYSVSREKKESFPLTVTSAQKNPTAFYLCASPRCNTGELFFGEGSRLTVL.

This clonotype has only one observation. Sequence at one end of the junction differs from germline and may be a read error. The chain couples TRBV29-1 to TRBJ2-1; TRBD1 is a possible D gene (5 bases). Germline V gives CDR1 SQVTM, CDR2 ANQGSEA. The CDR3 runs to 13 residues. The CDR3 sequence: CIAIIRVHNEQLF. In DNA, the CDR3 is TGCATCGCCATTATCAGGGTCCACAATGAGCAGTTATTC.

On this clonotype: A much larger clone sits a single nucleotide away, making a read error possible. This sequence joins TRBV4-3 and TRBJ2-2; D is possibly TRBD1 (5 bases). Trimming shortened V by 3 bases and J by 2 bases, and 16 bases separated the two germline ends. Germline CDR1 is LGHNA and CDR2 is YSLEER. The CDR3 contains 17 residues. Here the CDR3 reads CASSQAIGAVNTGELFF. The CDR3 DNA sequence: TGCGCCAGCAGCCAGGCGATAGGGGCAGTTAACACCGGGGAGCTGTTTTTT.

A word on this clonotype: It may be a read error: a sequence one base away is much more abundant. The chain recombines TRBV6-5 with TRBJ2-1; D unclear. CDR3 length: 13 amino acids. Germline V gives CDR1 MNHEY, CDR2 SVGAGI. The CDR3 sequence: CVSSRRPYNEQFF. The DNA for the CDR3 is TGTGTCAGCAGTCGAAGGCCCTACAATGAGCAGTTCTTC.

There are many counts of this clonotype. V is TRBV5-6 and J is TRBJ1-4; D unclear. Germline lookup yields CDR1 SGHDT and CDR2 YYEEEE. The CDR3 has 14 amino acids. Trimming took 4 bases from V and 0 from J, leaving 7 bases between them. CDR3 region: CASSPHATNEKLFF. The CDR3 DNA is TGTGCCAGCAGCCCACACGCAACTAATGAAAAACTGTTTTTT.

For this clonotype: Germline and junction disagree at one end, which may indicate a read error. The V call is TRBV7-9, the J call TRBJ2-1; D is unclear. CDR3 length: 13 amino acids. CDR1 is SEHNR and CDR2 is FQNEAQ in the germline V gene (reference sequence). DNA of the CDR3: TGTGCCATCAGCTTAGACCGAACCGATGAGCAGTTCTTC. Its translation is CAISLDRTDEQFF.

Concerning this clonotype: Because it lacks the conserved phenylalanine or tryptophan at the end, this CDR3 is likely a read error. This chain uses TRBV14 with TRBJ1-2; D is ambiguous. The ends were cut back, 2 bases at V and 2 bases at J, with 6 bases in the middle. The CDR3 is 13 amino acids. From germline, CDR1 is SGHDN and CDR2 FVKESK. CDR3 sequence: CASSQTENYGYTS. In DNA, the CDR3 is TGTGCCAGCAGCCAAACAGAGAACTATGGCTACACCTCC.

The chain uses TRBV6-5 and TRBJ1-1; D call uncertain. Germline lookup yields CDR1 MNHEY and CDR2 SVGAGI. The CDR3 consists of 13 residues. V shed 11 bases and J shed 1 base, with 14 bases lying between them. CDR3 nucleotides: TGTGCCCTCAGCTACCGTGAGAACACTGAAGCTTTCTTT. It yields the protein CALSYRENTEAFF.

This chain uses TRBV20-1 with TRBJ2-1, with 9 bases fitting TRBD1. This CDR3 is built from 13 residues. Germline V gene sequence: CDR1 DFQATT, CDR2 SNEGSKA (reference sequence). CDR3 protein: CNPDSGTGFEQFF. CDR3 coding DNA: TGCAATCCTGATTCCGGGACAGGGTTTGAGCAGTTCTTC.

This clonotype was picked up a small number of times. J is TRBJ1-1 and V is TRBV30, with a possible D match to TRBD1 (5 bases). Germline V CDR1 and CDR2: GTSNPN, SVGIG (reference sequence). Trimming left V 4 bases short and J 11 bases short, with 17 bases between. This CDR3 contains 12 residues. CDR3 sequence: CAWNPPTAEAFF. Here the CDR3 DNA reads TGTGCCTGGAACCCGCCGACAGCGGAGGCTTTCTTT. The variable domain in full, with the rest retrieved from reference TRBV30 and TRBJ1-1, is SQTIHQWPATLVQPVGSPLSLECTVEGTSNPNLYWYRQAAGRGLQLLFYSVGIGQISSEVPQNLSASRPQDRQFILSSKKLLLSDSGFYLCAWNPPTAEAFFGQGTRLTVV.

This clonotype occurred many times. CDR3 sequence (DNA): TGTGCCAGCGAAACGGGACTAGCGGAAACCCTCGAGCAGTACTTC. Protein: CASETGLAETLEQYF. This chain uses TRBV11-2 with TRBJ2-7, with 11 bases that match TRBD2. Germline CDR1 is SGHAT and CDR2 is FQNNGV. The CDR3 has 15 amino acids. The J segment lost 6 bases and the V segment lost 8 bases, leaving 12 bases of the junction unmatched.

This clonotype occurred once. The chain uses TRBV6-2 or TRBV6-3 and TRBJ2-5; D assignment may be TRBD1 or TRBD2 (5 bases each). The CDR3 is 18 amino acids. Trimming removed 4 bases at V and 4 bases at J, with 25 bases between. CDR1 is MNHEY and CDR2 is SVGEGT in the germline V gene. For the CDR3, the DNA is TGTGCCAGCAGTTTTCCAGCCTTTCGGCGGGTTGGGGGAGAGACCCAGTACTTC. Amino acids: CASSFPAFRRVGGETQYF.

Of note for this clonotype: This CDR3 is missing its conserved last phenylalanine or tryptophan, likely due to a read error. The rearrangement links TRBV12-3 or TRBV12-4 to TRBJ1-2; D not resolved. The CDR3 consists of 11 residues. The CDR3 sequence is CANSHRTGYTL. The CDR3 nucleotides read TGTGCCAACAGTCATAGGACCGGCTACACCCTC.

A remark on this clonotype: A much larger clone is a single base away; this may be a read error. The genes are TRBV29-1 and TRBJ1-4, with no clear D. V was pared by 8 bases and J by 4 bases, with 5 bases between. There are 10 residues in the CDR3. The germline V gene has CDR1 SQVTM and CDR2 ANQGSEA. CDR3 coding DNA: TGCAGCATTCGTAATGAAAAACTGTTTTTT. Its translation is CSIRNEKLFF.

On this clonotype: At one of its ends the junction is not consistent with the germline gene, which may arise from a read error. The chain is built from TRBV11-2 and TRBJ2-1; 13 bases are a match to TRBD2. Looked up from germline, CDR1 is SGHAT and CDR2 is FQNNGV. The CDR3 runs to 14 residues. The CDR3: CPSSPGLAGDEHFF. The CDR3 DNA is TGTCCCAGCAGCCCCGGACTAGCGGGAGATGAGCATTTCTTC. The full variable domain, in which reference TRBV11-2 and TRBJ2-1 provide the parts outside the CDR3, is EAGVAQSPRYKIIEKRQSVAFWCNPISGHATLYWYQQILGQGPKLLIQFQNNGVVDDSQLPKDRFSAERLKGVDSTLKIQPAKLEDSAVYLCPSSPGLAGDEHFFGPGTRLTVL.

Concerning this clonotype itself: Germline is not matched at one junction end, which may reflect a read error. V and J are TRBV11-2 and TRBJ2-5; TRBD2 matches at 8 bases. The CDR3 extends over 14 amino acids. Germline V gene lookup returns CDR1 SGHAT and CDR2 FQNNGV. The CDR3 protein is CVSSLGRRGETQYF. In DNA form, the CDR3 reads TGTGTCAGCAGTTTAGGACGGCGGGGGGAGACTCAGTACTTC.